Described below is a single T cell receptor beta chain sequence and its context. This sample is part of a study of blood T cell repertoires in COVID-19. About the study: Donors in the United States, Italy and Spain gave samples during acute or convalescent COVID-19. Nucleic acid was either cDNA or gDNA, and it came from T cells, B-cell-depleted T cells, or PBMCs.

Under the authors' procedure: The authors estimated nucleated cell counts from reference gene primer amplification. The method was immunoSEQ multiplex PCR; TCRdb's version includes in-frame clones alone and lacks a portion of them. V, J and clone size are taken as reported in that table, and D and trimming were inferred from the DNA itself. Counted here are 65,000 to 70,000 clones, about 86% occurring once; the ten biggest clones make up more than 1.4%. The CDR3 extends over 15 amino acids. The V and J ends lost 6 bases and 5 bases, in that order; junction bases with no gene match: 7. Germline lookup yields CDR1 SSHAT and CDR2 FNYEAQ (reference sequence).

The sequence came from a woman aged 55-69 years with acute or convalescent COVID-19. This rearrangement joins TRBV7-7 to TRBJ2-1; 10 bases line up with TRBD2. What was sequenced was peripheral blood. This CDR3 reads CASSLGLAGDNEQFF. The CDR3 bases are TGTGCCAGCAGTCTAGGGCTAGCGGGGGACAATGAGCAGTTCTTC.